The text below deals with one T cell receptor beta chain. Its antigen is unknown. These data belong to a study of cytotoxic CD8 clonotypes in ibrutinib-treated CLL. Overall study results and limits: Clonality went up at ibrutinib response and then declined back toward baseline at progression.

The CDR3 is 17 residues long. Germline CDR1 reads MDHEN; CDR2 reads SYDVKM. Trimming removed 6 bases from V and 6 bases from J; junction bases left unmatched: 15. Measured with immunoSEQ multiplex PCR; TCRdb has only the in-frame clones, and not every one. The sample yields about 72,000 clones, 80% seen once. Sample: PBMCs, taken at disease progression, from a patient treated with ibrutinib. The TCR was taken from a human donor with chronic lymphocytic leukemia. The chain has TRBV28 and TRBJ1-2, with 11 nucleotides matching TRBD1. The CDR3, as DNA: TGTGCCAGCAGCGACGGGACAGGGGGGAAGGTTCTACATGGCTACACCTTC. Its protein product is CASSDGTGGKVLHGYTF.